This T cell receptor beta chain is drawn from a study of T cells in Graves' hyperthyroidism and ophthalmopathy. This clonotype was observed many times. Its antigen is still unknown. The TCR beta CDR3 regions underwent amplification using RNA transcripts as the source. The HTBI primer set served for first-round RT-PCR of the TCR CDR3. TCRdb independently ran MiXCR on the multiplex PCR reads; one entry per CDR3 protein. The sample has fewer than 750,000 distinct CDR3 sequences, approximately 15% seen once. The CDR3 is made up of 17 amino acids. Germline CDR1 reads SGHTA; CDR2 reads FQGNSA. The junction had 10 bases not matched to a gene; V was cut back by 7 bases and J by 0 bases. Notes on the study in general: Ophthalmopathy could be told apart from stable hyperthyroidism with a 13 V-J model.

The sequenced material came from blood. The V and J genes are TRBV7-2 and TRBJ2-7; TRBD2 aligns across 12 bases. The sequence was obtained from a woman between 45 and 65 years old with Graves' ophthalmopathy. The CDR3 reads CASNLALTSGSSYEQYF. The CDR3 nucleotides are TGTGCCAGCAATCTGGCCCTGACTAGCGGGAGCTCCTACGAGCAGTACTTC. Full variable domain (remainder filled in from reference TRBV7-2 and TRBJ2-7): GAGVSQSPSNKVTEKGKDVELRCDPISGHTALYWYRQSLGQGLEFLIYFQGNSAPDKSGLPSDRFSAERTGGSVSTLTIQRTQQEDSAVYLCASNLALTSGSSYEQYFGPGTRLTVT.